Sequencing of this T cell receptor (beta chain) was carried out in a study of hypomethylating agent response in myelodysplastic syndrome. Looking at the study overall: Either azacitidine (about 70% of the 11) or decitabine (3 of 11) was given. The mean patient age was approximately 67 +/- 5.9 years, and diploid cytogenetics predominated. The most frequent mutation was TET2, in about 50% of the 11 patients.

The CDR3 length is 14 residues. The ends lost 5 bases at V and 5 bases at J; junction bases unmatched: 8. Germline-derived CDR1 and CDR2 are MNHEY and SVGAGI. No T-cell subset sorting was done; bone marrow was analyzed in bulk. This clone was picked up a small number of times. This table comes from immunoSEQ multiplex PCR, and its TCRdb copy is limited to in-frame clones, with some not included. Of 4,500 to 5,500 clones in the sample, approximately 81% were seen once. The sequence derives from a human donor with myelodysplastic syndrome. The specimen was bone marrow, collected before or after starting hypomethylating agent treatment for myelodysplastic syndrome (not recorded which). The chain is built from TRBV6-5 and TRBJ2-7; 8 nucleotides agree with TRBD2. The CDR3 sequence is CASSRGLARHEQYF. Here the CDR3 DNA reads TGTGCCAGCAGTCGTGGACTAGCCCGCCACGAGCAGTACTTC.